The 15 T cell receptor beta chains below come from one sample, sequenced in a study of PD-1 blockade in classical Hodgkin lymphoma. The table came from immunoSEQ multiplex PCR; TCRdb's copy has only in-frame clones and leaves some out. The sample includes about 9,700 clones, around 74% of them seen just once. As to time point: cycle 4 day 1 (C4D1), after around six weeks of nivolumab. Each patient relapsed following autologous stem cell transplantation, and prior brentuximab vedotin exposure differed. Thawed PBMCs yielded CD4+ T cells through magnetic negative selection. Sequencing was performed on CD4+ T cells from blood, taken before the fourth cycle of nivolumab. These receptors were collected from a human donor with classical Hodgkin lymphoma.

This chain joins TRBV4-1 and TRBJ1-2; TRBD1 aligns across 10 bases. The CDR3 contains 14 residues. The ends lost 0 bases at V and 7 bases at J; junction bases unmatched: 2. Germline values: CDR1 MGHRA, CDR2 YSYEKL. The CDR3 loop reads CASSQERDRGGYTF. The CDR3 coding sequence is TGCGCCAGCAGCCAAGAGCGGGACAGGGGTGGCTACACCTTC.

The gene calls are TRBV29-1 and TRBJ1-1, with D perhaps matching TRBD1 (6 bases). The V gene lost 6 bases and the J gene lost 0 bases, with 11 bases spanning the gap. Germline lookup yields CDR1 SQVTM and CDR2 ANQGSEA. This CDR3 is 13 amino acids long. CDR3 sequence: CSVRGHLNTEAFF. CDR3 sequence (DNA): TGCAGCGTGCGGGGACATTTGAACACTGAAGCTTTCTTT.

V is TRBV19 and J is TRBJ1-1; D possibly corresponds to TRBD1 (6 bases). Trimming took 7 bases from V and 9 from J, leaving 15 bases between them. This CDR3 spans 12 amino acids. Germline V lookup: CDR1 LNHDA, CDR2 SQIVND (reference sequence). The DNA for the CDR3 is TGTGCCAGTACCCTGGAGGGGGGGAAAGCTTTCTTT. Amino acids: CASTLEGGKAFF. Full variable domain (remainder filled in from reference TRBV19 and TRBJ1-1): DGGITQSPKYLFRKEGQNVTLSCEQNLNHDAMYWYRQDPGQGLRLIYYSQIVNDFQKGDIAEGYSVSREKKESFPLTVTSAQKNPTAFYLCASTLEGGKAFFGQGTRLTVV.

This clone was seen only a few times. CDR3 residues: CASRSCDQPQHF. CDR3 bases: TGTGCCAGCAGGTCATGCGATCAGCCCCAGCATTTT. V and J are TRBV6-4 and TRBJ1-5, with unresolved D. Trimming took 6 bases from V and 5 from J, leaving 8 bases between them. This CDR3 comprises 12 residues. The V gene's germline CDR1 is MRHNA and CDR2 SNTAGT.

This clone has just one count. V gene TRBV19 combines with J gene TRBJ1-1, with 8 bases lining up with TRBD1. The CDR3 spans 12 residues. The V gene end was trimmed by 3 bases and the J gene end by 11 bases; junction bases not matched to a gene: 5. Germline V lookup: CDR1 LNHDA, CDR2 SQIVND (reference sequence). The CDR3 DNA reads TGTGCCAGTAGTATGACAGGGGACGCGGCTTTCTTT. Encoded protein: CASSMTGDAAFF.

The chain uses TRBV23-1 and TRBJ2-7, with 10 bases fitting TRBD2. TRBV23-1 qualifies as an ORF whose function is uncertain. V dropped 3 bases and J dropped 3; count of bases not matched to a gene: 8. This CDR3 comprises 16 residues. CDR3 DNA: TGCGCCAGCAGTCATCTTAGCGGGGGGCGCCACTACGAGCAGTACGTC. The encoded protein is CASSHLSGGRHYEQYV.

The chain uses TRBV6-6 and TRBJ2-7, with TRBD1 matching over 8 bases. This CDR3 contains 16 residues. Germline loops: CDR1 MNHNY, CDR2 SVGAGI (reference sequence). V lost 2 bases to trimming and J lost 6 bases; unmatched junction nucleotides: 12. The CDR3, as DNA: TGTGCCAGCAGTTACCCTGGACAGGGTGGTAGGCGCGAGCAGTACTTC. Amino acids: CASSYPGQGGRREQYF.

The rearrangement links TRBV28 to TRBJ1-1; perhaps TRBD1 as D (5 bases). Germline assignment: CDR1 MDHEN and CDR2 SYDVKM. Trimming left V 3 bases short and J 3 bases short, with 11 bases between. This CDR3 spans 14 amino acids. In nucleotides, the CDR3 is TGTGCCAGCAGTTTGACAGAAACGTACACTGAAGCTTTCTTT. It yields the protein CASSLTETYTEAFF. Complete variable domain (other parts from reference TRBV28 and TRBJ1-1): DVKVTQSSRYLVKRTGEKVFLECVQDMDHENMFWYRQDPGLGLRLIYFSYDVKMKEKGDIPEGYSVSREKKERFSLILESASTNQTSMYLCASSLTETYTEAFFGQGTRLTVV.

The chain links TRBV7-8 to TRBJ1-1, with unresolved D. CDR3 length equals 13 residues. The V end lost 5 bases, the J end lost 1 base, and 8 bases lay between the germline ends. Germline lookup yields CDR1 SGHVS and CDR2 FQNEAQ. The CDR3 sequence is CASSLAGNTEAFF. Here the CDR3 DNA reads TGTGCCAGCAGCCTCGCGGGGAACACTGAAGCTTTCTTT.

The chain couples TRBV5-1 to TRBJ2-3; TRBD1 is a possible D gene (5 bases). CDR1 and CDR2 from the germline V gene are SGHRS and YFSETQ. The V and J ends lost 4 bases and 0 bases respectively, with 9 bases between them. The CDR3 consists of 14 residues. DNA for the CDR3: TGCGCCAGCAGCCCGACAGTGAGCACAGATACGCAGTATTTT. Its protein is CASSPTVSTDTQYF.

This clone appeared a few times. The J gene is TRBJ1-2, the V gene TRBV6-6; a possible D gene is TRBD1 (5 bases). V lost 2 bases and J 4 bases, leaving 11 bases between the germline ends. Germline V gene lookup returns CDR1 MNHNY and CDR2 SVGAGI (reference sequence). The CDR3 is 14 residues long. The CDR3 DNA reads TGTGCCAGCAGTTACGACAGCCTGTTCTATGGCTACACCTTC. Residues: CASSYDSLFYGYTF.

The chain employs TRBV9 and TRBJ2-1, with a tentative D call TRBD1 (6 bases). From germline, CDR1 is SGDLS and CDR2 YYNGEE. Trimming stripped 5 bases from V and 6 bases from J, with 12 bases between. The CDR3 runs to 13 residues. In DNA form, the CDR3 reads TGTGCCAGCAGTTACGACAGGCCCAATGAGCAGTTCTTC. This encodes CASSYDRPNEQFF.

The rearrangement uses TRBV7-9 and TRBJ2-5; no clear D. The V gene's germline CDR1 is SEHNR and CDR2 FQNEAQ (reference sequence). The V end was cut by 5 bases, the J end by 1 base, with 8 bases between. The CDR3 has 13 amino acids. This CDR3 reads CASSPSVQETQYF. The DNA of the CDR3 is TGTGCCAGCAGCCCGTCGGTCCAAGAGACCCAGTACTTC.

CDR3 sequence: CASSLNERVTGELFF. CDR3 nucleotides: TGTGCCAGCAGCTTAAACGAGCGGGTCACCGGGGAGCTGTTTTTT. This rearrangement joins TRBV11-1 to TRBJ2-2, with D maybe TRBD2 (6 bases). CDR1 is SGHAT, CDR2 FQDESV, per germline (reference sequence). This CDR3 contains 15 residues. The germline V and J ends were trimmed by 2 bases and 4 bases, with 11 bases remaining between them.

This clone was seen only a few times. This chain connects TRBV28 to TRBJ2-5; 10 positions agree with TRBD1. Germline CDR1 is MDHEN and CDR2 is SYDVKM. Trimming removed 7 bases from V and 9 bases from J; junction bases left unmatched: 23. CDR3 size: 18 residues. This chain's CDR3 is CASTPDRGKRGSDVSQYF. The CDR3 DNA reads as TGTGCCAGCACCCCGGACAGGGGGAAGAGGGGGAGTGATGTTTCCCAGTACTTC.